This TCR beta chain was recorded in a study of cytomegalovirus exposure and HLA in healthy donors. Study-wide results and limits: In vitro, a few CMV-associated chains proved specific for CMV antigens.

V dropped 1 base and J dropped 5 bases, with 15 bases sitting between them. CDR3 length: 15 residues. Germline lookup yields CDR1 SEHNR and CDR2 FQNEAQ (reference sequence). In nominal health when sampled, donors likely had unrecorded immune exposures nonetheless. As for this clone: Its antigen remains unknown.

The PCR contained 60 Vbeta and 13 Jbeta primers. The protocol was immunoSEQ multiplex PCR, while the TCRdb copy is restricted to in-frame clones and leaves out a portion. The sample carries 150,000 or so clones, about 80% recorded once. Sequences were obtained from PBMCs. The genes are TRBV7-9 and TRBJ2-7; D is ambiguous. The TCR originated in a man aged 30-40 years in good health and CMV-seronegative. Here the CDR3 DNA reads TGTGCCAGCAGCTTAGATGGTATTAGCAGCGACGAGCAGTACTTC. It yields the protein CASSLDGISSDEQYF.